These 8 T cell receptor beta chains share one sample of origin, sequenced in a study of blood T cell repertoires in COVID-19. Measured with immunoSEQ multiplex PCR; TCRdb has only the in-frame clones, and not every one. The sample contains approximately 28,000 clones, roughly 90% of which appear only once. The sequencing sample was made of peripheral blood. The receptors were sampled from a man in his 70s with active or convalescent COVID-19.

The sample holds one count of this clone. V usage is TRBV14 and J usage is TRBJ2-5; perhaps TRBD2 as D (6 bases). The CDR3 covers 13 residues. The ends were cut back, 5 bases at V and 4 bases at J, with 11 bases in the middle. CDR1 and CDR2 (germline): SGHDN, FVKESK. The DNA of the CDR3 is TGTGCCAGCAGCACTAGGGAGGCAGAGACCCAGTACTTC. It translates to CASSTREAETQYF. Together with reference TRBV14 and TRBJ2-5, the CDR3 gives the full variable domain: EAGVTQFPSHSVIEKGQTVTLRCDPISGHDNLYWYRRVMGKEIKFLLHFVKESKQDESGMPNNRFLAERTGGTYSTLKVQPAELEDSGVYFCASSTREAETQYFGPGTRLLVL.

The rearrangement uses TRBV4-3 and TRBJ1-2, with 7 bases identical to TRBD1. There are 15 residues in the CDR3. V was clipped by 2 bases and J by 4 bases; unmatched bases: 7. Germline CDR1 is LGHNA and CDR2 is YSLEER. The CDR3 reads CASSQNRGPTYGYTF. The CDR3 nucleotides are TGCGCCAGCAGCCAAAACAGGGGCCCAACCTATGGCTACACCTTC.

This chain connects TRBV3-1 (or the pseudogene TRBV3-2) to TRBJ2-6; maybe TRBD1 (5 bases). The CDR3 is 16 residues long. In germline, CDR1 is LGHDT, CDR2 YNNKEL (reference sequence). V lost 1 base and J lost 0, with 7 bases in between. CDR3 protein: CASSQGQFSGANVLTF. The CDR3 DNA is TGTGCCAGCAGCCAAGGACAGTTCTCTGGGGCCAACGTCCTGACTTTC.

The chain links TRBV5-1 to TRBJ1-1; 7 bases fit TRBD1. Trimming took 4 bases from V and 7 from J; bases not matched to a gene: 10. The CDR3 sequence is 14 residues long. CDR1 is SGHRS, CDR2 YFSETQ, per germline. CDR3 in amino acids: CASSPGQALLEAFF. CDR3 coding DNA: TGCGCCAGCAGCCCTGGACAGGCCCTACTTGAAGCTTTCTTT.

The chain carries TRBV29-1 and TRBJ2-1; TRBD1 agrees at 8 bases. V lost 3 bases to trimming and J lost 5 bases; unmatched junction nucleotides: 3. There are 13 residues in the CDR3. The germline V gene encodes CDR1 SQVTM and CDR2 ANQGSEA. The CDR3 sequence is CSVDRGPNNEQFF. CDR3 in DNA: TGCAGCGTTGACAGGGGGCCGAACAATGAGCAGTTCTTC.

This chain connects TRBV9 to TRBJ2-7; TRBD2 agrees at 11 bases. Germline V gives CDR1 SGDLS, CDR2 YYNGEE. This CDR3 has 15 residues. Trimming cost V 3 bases and J 2 bases; bases outside gene matches: 4. CDR3 bases: TGTGCCAGCAGCGCTAGCGGGGGGAACACCTACGAGCAGTACTTC. Translation: CASSASGGNTYEQYF.

This clone was counted a single time. The chain links TRBV4-2 to TRBJ1-5; 9 nucleotides align to TRBD1. Germline values: CDR1 LGHNA, CDR2 YNFKEQ. V lost 4 bases to trimming and J lost 7 bases; unmatched junction nucleotides: 8. There are 15 residues in the CDR3. CDR3 sequence: CASSREQGAGQPQHF. CDR3 nucleotide sequence: TGTGCCAGCAGCCGAGAACAGGGGGCGGGACAGCCCCAGCATTTT.

CDR3 sequence (DNA): TGTGCCATCGATCCGGAGCTCACTGAAGCTTTCTTT. It yields the protein CAIDPELTEAFF. The rearrangement links TRBV10-3 to TRBJ1-1; no firm D call. Germline V lookup: CDR1 ENHRY, CDR2 SYGVKD. The CDR3 consists of 12 residues. The V end was cut by 8 bases, the J end by 4 bases, with 11 bases between.